The TCR beta chain described here comes from a study of blood T cell repertoires in COVID-19. Unmatched junction bases numbered 16, after V lost 5 bases and J lost 4 bases. CDR3 length equals 17 residues. Looked up from germline, CDR1 is LGHDT and CDR2 is YNNKEL (reference sequence). The protocol was immunoSEQ multiplex PCR, while the TCRdb copy is restricted to in-frame clones and leaves out a portion. The sample consists of 90,000 to 120,000 clones, around nine tenths of them appearing once. The chain combines TRBV3-1 (or the pseudogene TRBV3-2) with TRBJ2-5, with 7 bases that match TRBD1. This receptor was obtained from a woman under 40 with acute or convalescent COVID-19. The specimen sequenced was peripheral blood. The DNA of the CDR3 is TGTGCCAGCAGCAAGCCGACGGGACAGATGGTGAGAGAGACCCAGTACTTC. It encodes CASSKPTGQMVRETQYF.